A selection of T cell receptor beta chains follows, all from one sample in a study of human T cells and chemical hapten exposure. One entry per CDR3 protein results from TCRdb running MiXCR on the RACE reads. The sample lists around 380,000 distinct CDR3 sequences; 4.8% were seen once. Sequencing used whole blood, obtained in connection with sensitization to the hapten diphenylcyclopropenone (DPC). The receptors were gathered from a woman in her 50s with alopecia areata. Some clones in this sample may be carry-over from other donors' samples. Both conserved end residues are part of each CDR3. Fields, in order: D gene, V gene, J gene, clone size, CDR3 DNA, CDR3 protein. The D gene is left open where the match is weak. Some rows have no size entry. The others give once, few or many, or a class for an expanded clone.

TRBD1	TRBV12-3/TRBV12-4	TRBJ1-2	many	TGTGCCAGCAGTATGACAGGGGGGGACTATGGCTACACCTTC	CASSMTGGDYGYTF
.	TRBV15	TRBJ2-5	many	TGTGCCACCAGCAGAGATGGAGGGATGCTACAAGAGACCCAGTACTTC	CATSRDGGMLQETQYF
TRBD2	TRBV9	TRBJ2-3	few	TGTGCCAGCAGCGTAGTCGGGCTAGCGGGAGTCGCGGGTGATACGCAGTATTTT	CASSVVGLAGVAGDTQYF
.	TRBV2	TRBJ2-5	few	TGTGCCAGCATGCAATTCCAAGAGACCCAGTACTTC	CASMQFQETQYF
.	TRBV3-1	TRBJ1-1	many	TGTGCCAGCAGCCTTTCGGGACACCCGGGGACTGAAGCTTTCTTT	CASSLSGHPGTEAFF
.	TRBV5-6	TRBJ2-2	many	TGTGCCAGCAGCTTGTTCGGGGCGAACACCGGGGAGCTGTTTTTT	CASSLFGANTGELFF
.	TRBV30	TRBJ2-2	many	TGTGCCTGGAGTAGGGATTCCACCGGGGAGCTGTTTTTT	CAWSRDSTGELFF
.	TRBV28	TRBJ2-5	many	TGTGCCAGCACCCCGGAGGGCCGGGGGCAGGAGACCCAGTACTTC	CASTPEGRGQETQYF
.	TRBV7-9	TRBJ1-1	many	TGTGCCAGCAGCTCGCTAGGCCGCGTGAACACTGAAGCTTTCTTT	CASSSLGRVNTEAFF
.	TRBV7-2	TRBJ2-7	few	TGTGCCAGCAGCTTAGCGGGAAACTACGAGCAGTACTTC	CASSLAGNYEQYF
TRBD2	TRBV5-1	TRBJ2-5	many	TGCGCCAGCAGCGGGGCTAGCGGGAGGGCCGAAGAGACCCAGTACTTC	CASSGASGRAEETQYF
.	TRBV20-1	TRBJ1-3	many	TGCAGTGCTAACTCTGGAAACACCATATATTTT	CSANSGNTIYF
.	TRBV20-1	TRBJ1-5	few	TGCAGTGCTAGAGGTTTCAGGGACGCGGGGATTCAGCCCCAGCATTTT	CSARGFRDAGIQPQHF
.	TRBV28	TRBJ2-7	many	TGTGCCAGCAGTTCCGGGGCCTGGTCCGAGCAGTACTTC	CASSSGAWSEQYF
TRBD2	TRBV4-3	TRBJ2-1	many	TGCGCCAGCAGCCAAGATTTAACCGGGAGGGCCATTGGTAATGAGCAGTTCTTC	CASSQDLTGRAIGNEQFF
TRBD2	TRBV7-2	TRBJ2-4	few	TGTGCCAGCAGCAAGGGACTAGCGGGGGCGATTCAGTACTTC	CASSKGLAGAIQYF
.	TRBV6-5	TRBJ1-5	many	TGTGCCAGCAGCGCCACGTTCAGCAATCAGCCCCAGCATTTT	CASSATFSNQPQHF
TRBD2	TRBV24-1	TRBJ2-1	many	TGTGCCACCAGTGAGGGACTAGCGGGAGTTGGGGGAGTTTTCGATGAGCAGTTCTTC	CATSEGLAGVGGVFDEQFF
.	TRBV12-5	TRBJ2-3	many	TGTGCTAGTGGTTTGGGGGATACGCAGTATTTT	CASGLGDTQYF
.	TRBV27	TRBJ2-7	few	TGTGCCAGCACTGGAGGACTGGACTCCTACGAGCAGTACTTC	CASTGGLDSYEQYF
.	TRBV6-5	TRBJ1-5	many	TGTGCCACCTCAGGGGCGGGTCAGCCCCAGCATTTT	CATSGAGQPQHF
TRBD2	TRBV5-1	TRBJ2-1	many	TGCGCCAGCAGGGAGCGGGAGTCCTCGTACAATGAGCAGTTCTTC	CASRERESSYNEQFF
TRBD1	TRBV7-8	TRBJ2-6	.	TGTGCCAGCAGCCCCTCGAGGACAGGGGCACTTGTCGGGGCCAACGTCCTGACTTTC	CASSPSRTGALVGANVLTF
TRBD2	TRBV12-3/TRBV12-4	TRBJ2-3	many	TGTGCCAGCAGTACAGGACTAGCGGGGAGTTCTACGCAGTATTTT	CASSTGLAGSSTQYF
.	TRBV28	TRBJ1-1	many	TGTGCCAGCAGTTTAGGAGGACCTAACACTGAAGCTTTCTTT	CASSLGGPNTEAFF
.	TRBV7-9	TRBJ2-1	few	TGTGCCAGCAGCTTAGGGGGGGCGCTTTTCGATGAGCAGTTCTTC	CASSLGGALFDEQFF
.	TRBV12-3/TRBV12-4	TRBJ1-1	.	TGTGCCAGCGCTTCGAATAGGAACACTGAAGCTTTCTTT	CASASNRNTEAFF